This entry describes one TCR beta chain. As to treatment: about 20 received Ad26.COV2.S at low or high dose, single or two shots; several received placebo; per-sample allocation not given. Sample collection was performed on day 63 after the first vaccine or placebo injection. This sample is part of a study of Ad26.COV2.S vaccination and SARS-CoV-2 variants. About the research overall: Trial arm assignment for the donor was COV1001 Ad26.COV2.S. Ad26.COV2.S was injected intramuscularly once or twice, 56 days apart.

With 5 bases removed from V and 2 bases from J, the gap between germline ends came to 16 bases. The CDR3 is 15 amino acids. The V gene's germline CDR1 is GTSNPN and CDR2 SVGIG (reference sequence). Assay: immunoSEQ multiplex PCR; the TCRdb copy retains only in-frame clones and omits some. This sample has about 410,000 clones, with about 90% found just once. Sequencing was performed on peripheral blood, taken in a trial of Ad26.COV2.S vaccine versus placebo. The V and J genes are TRBV30 and TRBJ1-3; D is perhaps TRBD1 (6 bases). The sequence was collected from a person between 18 and 59 years old who received the Ad26.COV2.S COVID-19 vaccine or a placebo. The CDR3 region is CAWGNTGTAGNTIYF. DNA of the CDR3: TGTGCCTGGGGAAATACAGGGACCGCTGGAAACACCATATATTTT. Supplemented by reference TRBV30 and TRBJ1-3, the full variable domain reads SQTIHQWPATLVQPVGSPLSLECTVEGTSNPNLYWYRQAAGRGLQLLFYSVGIGQISSEVPQNLSASRPQDRQFILSSKKLLLSDSGFYLCAWGNTGTAGNTIYFGEGSWLTVV.